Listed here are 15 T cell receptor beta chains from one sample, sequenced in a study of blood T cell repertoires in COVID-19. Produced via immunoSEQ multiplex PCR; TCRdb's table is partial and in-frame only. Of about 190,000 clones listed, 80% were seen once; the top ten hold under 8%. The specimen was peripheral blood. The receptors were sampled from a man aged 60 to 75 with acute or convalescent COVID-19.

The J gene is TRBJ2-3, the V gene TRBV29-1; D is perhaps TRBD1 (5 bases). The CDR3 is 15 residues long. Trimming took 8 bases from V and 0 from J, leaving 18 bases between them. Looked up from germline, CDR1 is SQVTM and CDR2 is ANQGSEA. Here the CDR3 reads CSLRQRLMSTDTQYF. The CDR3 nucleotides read TGCAGCCTTCGACAGAGACTCATGAGCACAGATACGCAGTATTTT.

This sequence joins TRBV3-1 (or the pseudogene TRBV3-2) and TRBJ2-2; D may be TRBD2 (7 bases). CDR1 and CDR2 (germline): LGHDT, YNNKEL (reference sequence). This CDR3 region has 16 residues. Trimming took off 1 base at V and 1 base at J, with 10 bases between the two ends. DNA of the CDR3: TGTGCCAGCAGCCAAGGGCGGGGGCAGAACACCGGGGAGCTGTTTTTT. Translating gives CASSQGRGQNTGELFF.

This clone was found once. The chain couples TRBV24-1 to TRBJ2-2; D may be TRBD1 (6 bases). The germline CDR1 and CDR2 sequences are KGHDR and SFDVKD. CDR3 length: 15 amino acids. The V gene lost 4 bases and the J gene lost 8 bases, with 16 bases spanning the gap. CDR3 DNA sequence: TGTGCCACCAGTGAACCCGGGACAAGGGCTGGGGAGCTGTTTTTT. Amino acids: CATSEPGTRAGELFF.

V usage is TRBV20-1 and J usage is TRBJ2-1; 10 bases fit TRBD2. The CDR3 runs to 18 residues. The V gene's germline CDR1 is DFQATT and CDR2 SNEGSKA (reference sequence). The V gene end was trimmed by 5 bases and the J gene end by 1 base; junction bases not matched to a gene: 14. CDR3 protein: CSAGGPRTSGISYNEQFF. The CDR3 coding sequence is TGCAGTGCTGGTGGACCTCGGACTAGCGGAATTTCCTACAATGAGCAGTTCTTC.

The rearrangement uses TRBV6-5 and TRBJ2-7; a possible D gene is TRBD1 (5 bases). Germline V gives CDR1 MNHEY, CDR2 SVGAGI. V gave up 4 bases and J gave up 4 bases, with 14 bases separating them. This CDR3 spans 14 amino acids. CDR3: CASSSQPTAYEQYF. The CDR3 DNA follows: TGTGCCAGCAGTTCCCAACCGACAGCTTACGAGCAGTACTTC.

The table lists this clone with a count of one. CDR3 residues: CASSIRWTDTQYF. The DNA for the CDR3 is TGTGCCAGCAGCATCAGGTGGACAGATACGCAGTATTTT. V and J are TRBV27 and TRBJ2-3, with no clear D. The CDR3 spans 13 residues. The germline gives CDR1 MNHEY, CDR2 SMNVEV (reference sequence). Trimming cost V 6 bases and J 3 bases, with 10 bases left between them.

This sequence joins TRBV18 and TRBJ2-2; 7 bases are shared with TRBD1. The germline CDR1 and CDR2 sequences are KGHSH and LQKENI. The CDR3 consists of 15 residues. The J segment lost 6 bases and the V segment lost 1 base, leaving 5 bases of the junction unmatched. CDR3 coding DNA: TGTGCCAGCTCACCACAGGGGGCGCCCGCCGGGGAGCTGTTTTTT. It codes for CASSPQGAPAGELFF.

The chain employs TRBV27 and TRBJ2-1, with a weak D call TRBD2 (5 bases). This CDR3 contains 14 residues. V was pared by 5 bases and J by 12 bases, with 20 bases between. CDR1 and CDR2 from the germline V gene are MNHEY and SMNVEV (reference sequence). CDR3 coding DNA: TGTGCCAGCAGTCCCTCGGGTCCCACAAGCGGGCAGTTCTTC. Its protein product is CASSPSGPTSGQFF.

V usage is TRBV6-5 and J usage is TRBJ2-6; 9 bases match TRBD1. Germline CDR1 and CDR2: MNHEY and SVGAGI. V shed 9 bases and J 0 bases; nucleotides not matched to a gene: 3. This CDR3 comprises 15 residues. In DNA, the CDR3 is TGTGCCAGGGGGACAGGGCACTCTGGGGCCAACGTCCTGACTTTC. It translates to CARGTGHSGANVLTF.

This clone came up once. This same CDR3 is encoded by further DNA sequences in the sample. CDR3 sequence (DNA): TGTGCCTGGAGTGTACAGGGTAATCAGCCCCAGCATTTT. It yields the protein CAWSVQGNQPQHF. The genes are TRBV30 and TRBJ1-5, with D possibly matching TRBD1 (6 bases). The germline CDR1 and CDR2 sequences are GTSNPN and SVGIG (reference sequence). This CDR3 spans 13 amino acids. Trimming stripped 0 bases from V and 4 bases from J, with 7 bases between.

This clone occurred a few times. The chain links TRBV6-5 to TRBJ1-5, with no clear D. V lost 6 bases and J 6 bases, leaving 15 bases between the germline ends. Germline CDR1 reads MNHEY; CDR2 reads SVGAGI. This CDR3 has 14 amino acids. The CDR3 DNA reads TGTGCCAGCAGATTTATCGGGCGGGGTCAGCCCCAGCATTTT. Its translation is CASRFIGRGQPQHF.

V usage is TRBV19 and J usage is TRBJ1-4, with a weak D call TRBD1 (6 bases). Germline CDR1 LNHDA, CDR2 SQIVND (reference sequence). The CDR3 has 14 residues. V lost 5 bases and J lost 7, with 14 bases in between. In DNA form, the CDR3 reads TGTGCCAGTAGTGCGACAGACAGGTCTGAAAAACTGTTTTTT. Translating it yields CASSATDRSEKLFF. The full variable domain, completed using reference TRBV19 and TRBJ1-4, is DGGITQSPKYLFRKEGQNVTLSCEQNLNHDAMYWYRQDPGQGLRLIYYSQIVNDFQKGDIAEGYSVSREKKESFPLTVTSAQKNPTAFYLCASSATDRSEKLFFGSGTQLSVL.

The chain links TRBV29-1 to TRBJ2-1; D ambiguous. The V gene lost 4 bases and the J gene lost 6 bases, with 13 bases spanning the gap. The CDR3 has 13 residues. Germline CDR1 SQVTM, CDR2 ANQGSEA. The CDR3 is CSVVSVGVNEQFF. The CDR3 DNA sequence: TGCAGCGTTGTATCGGTTGGAGTCAATGAGCAGTTCTTC.

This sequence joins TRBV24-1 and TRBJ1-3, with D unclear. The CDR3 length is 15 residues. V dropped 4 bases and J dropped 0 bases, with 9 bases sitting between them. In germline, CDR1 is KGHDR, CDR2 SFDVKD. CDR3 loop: CATSDRGDSGNTIYF. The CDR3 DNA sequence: TGTGCCACCAGTGACCGGGGAGACTCTGGAAACACCATATATTTT.

CDR3 DNA: TGTGCCTGGAGTGTACCCGGCGGGACCTTAAATGAGCAGTTCTTC. Translating gives CAWSVPGGTLNEQFF. This rearrangement joins TRBV30 to TRBJ2-1; tentatively, D is TRBD2 (6 bases). Germline V lookup: CDR1 GTSNPN, CDR2 SVGIG (reference sequence). The CDR3 is 15 amino acids. With 0 bases removed from V and 7 bases from J, the gap between germline ends came to 16 bases.